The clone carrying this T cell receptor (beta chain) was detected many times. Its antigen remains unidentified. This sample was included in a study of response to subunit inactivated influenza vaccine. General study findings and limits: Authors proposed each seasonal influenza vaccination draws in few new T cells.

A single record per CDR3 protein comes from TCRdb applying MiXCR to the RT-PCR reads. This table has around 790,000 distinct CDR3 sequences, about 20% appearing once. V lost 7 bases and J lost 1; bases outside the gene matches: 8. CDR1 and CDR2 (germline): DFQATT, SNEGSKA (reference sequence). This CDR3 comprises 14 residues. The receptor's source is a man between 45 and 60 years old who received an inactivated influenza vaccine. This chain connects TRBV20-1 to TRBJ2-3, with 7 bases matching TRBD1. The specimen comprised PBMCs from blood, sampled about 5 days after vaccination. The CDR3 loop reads CSVQGKGGTDTQYF. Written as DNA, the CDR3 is TGCAGTGTACAGGGGAAGGGGGGCACAGATACGCAGTATTTT.